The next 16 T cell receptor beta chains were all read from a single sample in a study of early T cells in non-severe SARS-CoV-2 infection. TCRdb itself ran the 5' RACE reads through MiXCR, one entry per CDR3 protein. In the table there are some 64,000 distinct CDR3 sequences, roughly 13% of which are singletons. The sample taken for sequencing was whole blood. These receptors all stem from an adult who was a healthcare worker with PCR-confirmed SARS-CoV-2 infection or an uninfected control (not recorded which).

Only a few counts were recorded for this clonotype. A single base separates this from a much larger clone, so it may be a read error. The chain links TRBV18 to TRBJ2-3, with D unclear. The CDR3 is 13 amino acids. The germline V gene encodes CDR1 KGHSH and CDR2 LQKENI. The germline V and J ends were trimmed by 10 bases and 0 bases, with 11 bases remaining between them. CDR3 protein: CANGPESTDTQYF. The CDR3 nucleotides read TGTGCCAACGGACCGGAGAGCACAGATACGCAGTATTTT.

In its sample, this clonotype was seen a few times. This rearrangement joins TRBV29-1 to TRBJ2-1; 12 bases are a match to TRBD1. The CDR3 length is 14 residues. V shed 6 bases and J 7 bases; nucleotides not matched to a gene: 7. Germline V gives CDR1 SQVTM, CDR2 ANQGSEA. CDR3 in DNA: TGCAGCGTCTCCCGGGACAGGGGGCGGAATGAGCAGTTCTTC. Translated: CSVSRDRGRNEQFF.

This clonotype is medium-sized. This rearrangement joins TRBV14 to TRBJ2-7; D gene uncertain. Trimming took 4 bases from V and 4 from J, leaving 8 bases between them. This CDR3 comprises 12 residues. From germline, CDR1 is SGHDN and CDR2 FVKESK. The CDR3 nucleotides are TGTGCCAGCAGCCGAGTGTTTTACGAGCAGTACTTC. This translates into CASSRVFYEQYF.

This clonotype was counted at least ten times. The chain's CDR3 is CASSTNGAKNIQYF. The CDR3 coding sequence is TGTGCCAGCAGCACTAACGGGGCCAAAAACATTCAGTACTTC. The chain couples TRBV12-3 or TRBV12-4 to TRBJ2-4; the D is unclear. Trimming removed 6 bases at V and 1 base at J, with 10 bases between. The CDR3 extends over 14 amino acids.

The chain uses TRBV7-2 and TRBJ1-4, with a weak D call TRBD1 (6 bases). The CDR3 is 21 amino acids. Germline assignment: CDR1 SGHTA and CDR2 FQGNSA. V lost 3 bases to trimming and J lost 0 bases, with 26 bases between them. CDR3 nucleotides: TGTGCCAGCAGCTTGAGATTTGTAGGACAGAGACAACCCGCAACTAATGAAAAACTGTTTTTT. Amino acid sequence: CASSLRFVGQRQPATNEKLFF.

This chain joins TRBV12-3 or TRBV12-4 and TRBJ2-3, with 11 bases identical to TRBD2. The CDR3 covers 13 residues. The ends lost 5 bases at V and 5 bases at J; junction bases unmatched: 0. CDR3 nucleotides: TGTGCCAGCAGTACTAGCGGGAGAGATACGCAGTATTTT. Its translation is CASSTSGRDTQYF.

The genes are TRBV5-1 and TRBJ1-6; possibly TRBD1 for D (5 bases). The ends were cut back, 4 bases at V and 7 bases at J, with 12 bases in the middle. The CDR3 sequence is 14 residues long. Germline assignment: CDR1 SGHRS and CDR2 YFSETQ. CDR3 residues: CASSRGDGNSPLHF. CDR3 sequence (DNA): TGCGCCAGCAGCCGCGGGGACGGGAATTCACCCCTCCACTTT.

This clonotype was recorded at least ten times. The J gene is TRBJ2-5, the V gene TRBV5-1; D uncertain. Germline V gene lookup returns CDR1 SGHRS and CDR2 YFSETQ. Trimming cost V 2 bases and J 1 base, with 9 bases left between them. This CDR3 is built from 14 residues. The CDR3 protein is CASSFSAIQETQYF. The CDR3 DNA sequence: TGCGCCAGCAGCTTCTCGGCGATCCAAGAGACCCAGTACTTC. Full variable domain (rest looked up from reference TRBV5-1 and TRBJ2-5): KAGVTQTPRYLIKTRGQQVTLSCSPISGHRSVSWYQQTPGQGLQFLFEYFSETQRNKGNFPGRFSGRQFSNSRSEMNVSTLELGDSALYLCASSFSAIQETQYFGPGTRLLVL.

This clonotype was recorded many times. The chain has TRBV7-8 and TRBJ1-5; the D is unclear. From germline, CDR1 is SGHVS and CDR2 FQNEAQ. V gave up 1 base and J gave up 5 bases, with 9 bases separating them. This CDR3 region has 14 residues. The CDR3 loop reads CASSLGGYDQPQHF. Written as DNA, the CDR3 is TGTGCCAGCAGCTTAGGCGGCTACGATCAGCCCCAGCATTTT. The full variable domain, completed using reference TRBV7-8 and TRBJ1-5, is GAGVSQSPRYKVAKRGQDVALRCDPISGHVSLFWYQQALGQGPEFLTYFQNEAQLDKSGLPSDRFFAERPEGSVSTLKIQRTQQEDSAVYLCASSLGGYDQPQHFGDGTRLSIL.

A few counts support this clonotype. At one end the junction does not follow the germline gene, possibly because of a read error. CDR3 sequence: CASSLAPGLAGATAKNIQYF. The CDR3 nucleotides are TGTGCCAGCAGTCTAGCCCCGGGACTAGCGGGAGCCACAGCCAAAAACATTCAGTACTTC. V usage is TRBV12-3 or TRBV12-4 and J usage is TRBJ2-4, with 14 bases that match TRBD2. This CDR3 is built from 20 residues.

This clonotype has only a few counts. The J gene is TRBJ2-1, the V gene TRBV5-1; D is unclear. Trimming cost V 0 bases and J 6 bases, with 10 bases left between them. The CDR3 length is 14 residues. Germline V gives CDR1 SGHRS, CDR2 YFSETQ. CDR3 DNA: TGCGCCAGCAGCTTGGTTCCGTATTCCAATGAGCAGTTCTTC. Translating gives CASSLVPYSNEQFF.

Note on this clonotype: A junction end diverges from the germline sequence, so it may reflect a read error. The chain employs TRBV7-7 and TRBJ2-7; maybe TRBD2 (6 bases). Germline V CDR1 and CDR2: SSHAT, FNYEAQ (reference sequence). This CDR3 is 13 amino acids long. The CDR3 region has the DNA TGTGCTAGCAGCTCAACCCCTAGCGACGAGCAGTACTTC. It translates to CASSSTPSDEQYF.

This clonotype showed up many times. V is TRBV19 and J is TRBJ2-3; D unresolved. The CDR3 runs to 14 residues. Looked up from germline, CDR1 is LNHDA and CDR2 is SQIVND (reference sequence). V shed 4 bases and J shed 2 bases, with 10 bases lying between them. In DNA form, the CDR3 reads TGTGCCAGTAGTACCAGACGTAACACAGATACGCAGTATTTT. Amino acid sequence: CASSTRRNTDTQYF.

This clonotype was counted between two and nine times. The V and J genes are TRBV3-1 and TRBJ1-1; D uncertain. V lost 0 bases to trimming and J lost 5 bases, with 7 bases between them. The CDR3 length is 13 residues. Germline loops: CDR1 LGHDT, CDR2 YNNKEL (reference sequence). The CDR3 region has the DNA TGTGCCAGCAGCCAAGAAAGAGGGACTGAAGCTTTCTTT. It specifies CASSQERGTEAFF.

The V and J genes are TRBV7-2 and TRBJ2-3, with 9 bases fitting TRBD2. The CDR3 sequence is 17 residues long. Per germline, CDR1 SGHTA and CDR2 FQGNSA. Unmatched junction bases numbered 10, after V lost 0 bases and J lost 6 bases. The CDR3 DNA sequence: TGTGCCAGCAGCTTAGCCGCAGCGGGAGGAGGATGGGATACGCAGTATTTT. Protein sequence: CASSLAAAGGGWDTQYF.

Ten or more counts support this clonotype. This CDR3 reads CSVVPTGEAFF. The CDR3 nucleotides read TGCAGCGTTGTCCCGACAGGGGAAGCTTTCTTT. This chain connects TRBV29-1 to TRBJ1-1; 7 nucleotides align to TRBD1. CDR1 and CDR2 from the germline V gene are SQVTM and ANQGSEA. The ends lost 4 bases at V and 8 bases at J; junction bases unmatched: 4. The length of the CDR3 is 11 residues.